Given below is one T cell receptor beta chain in context. Its matching antigen is unknown. This PCR relied on a set of 60 Vbeta primers and 13 Jbeta primers. Measured with immunoSEQ multiplex PCR; TCRdb has only the in-frame clones, and not every one. The data show about 180,000 clones, roughly 80% seen once. These data originate in a study of cytomegalovirus exposure and HLA in healthy donors. Study-wide points: The authors judged a highly shared variant cluster likely a sequencing artifact. The study listed approximately 170 cytomegalovirus-associated TCR beta chains.

Sequencing was done on a sample of PBMCs. This TCR derives from a middle-aged man in good health and CMV-seronegative.

CDR3 DNA sequence: TGTGCCAGTAGTATAGATGGGACTAGTACCCTCGGACGACAACAAGAGACCCAGTACTTC. Its translation: CASSIDGTSTLGRQQETQYF. J is TRBJ2-5 and V is TRBV19, with 8 bases aligning to TRBD2. V was pared by 0 bases and J by 2 bases, with 17 bases of the junction left unmatched. Per the germline V gene, CDR1 is LNHDA and CDR2 is SQIVND (reference sequence). This CDR3 spans 20 amino acids. Full variable domain (remainder filled in from reference TRBV19 and TRBJ2-5): DGGITQSPKYLFRKEGQNVTLSCEQNLNHDAMYWYRQDPGQGLRLIYYSQIVNDFQKGDIAEGYSVSREKKESFPLTVTSAQKNPTAFYLCASSIDGTSTLGRQQETQYFGPGTRLLVL.